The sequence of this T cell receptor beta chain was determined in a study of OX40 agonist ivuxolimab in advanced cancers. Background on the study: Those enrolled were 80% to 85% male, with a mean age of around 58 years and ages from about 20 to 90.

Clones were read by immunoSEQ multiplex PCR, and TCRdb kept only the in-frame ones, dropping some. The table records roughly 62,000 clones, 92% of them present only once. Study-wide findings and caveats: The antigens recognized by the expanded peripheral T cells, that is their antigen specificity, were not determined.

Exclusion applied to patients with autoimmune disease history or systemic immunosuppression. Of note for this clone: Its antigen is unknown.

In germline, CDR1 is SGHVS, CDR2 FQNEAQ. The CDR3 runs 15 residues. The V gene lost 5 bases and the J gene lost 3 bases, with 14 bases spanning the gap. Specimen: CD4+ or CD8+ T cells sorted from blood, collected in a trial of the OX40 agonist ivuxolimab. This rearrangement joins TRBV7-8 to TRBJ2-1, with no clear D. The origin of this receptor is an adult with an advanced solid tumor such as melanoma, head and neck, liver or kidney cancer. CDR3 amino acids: CASSHSRFLYNEQFF. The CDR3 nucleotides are TGTGCCAGCAGCCATAGCAGGTTCCTCTACAATGAGCAGTTCTTC.